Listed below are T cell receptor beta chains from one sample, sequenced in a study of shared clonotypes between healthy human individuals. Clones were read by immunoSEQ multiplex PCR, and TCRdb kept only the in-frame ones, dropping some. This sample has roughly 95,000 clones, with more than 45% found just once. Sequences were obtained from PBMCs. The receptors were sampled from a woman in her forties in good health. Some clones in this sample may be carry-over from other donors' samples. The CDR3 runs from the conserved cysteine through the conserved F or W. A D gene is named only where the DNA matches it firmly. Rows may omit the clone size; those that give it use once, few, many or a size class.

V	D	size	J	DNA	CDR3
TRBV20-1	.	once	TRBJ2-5	TGCAGTGCTTCCCCCTCGGAGACCCAGTACTTC	CSASPSETQYF
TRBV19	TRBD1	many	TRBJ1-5	TGTGCCAGTAGTGACATTCGGCAGGGGGTCGGTCAGCCCCAGCATTTT	CASSDIRQGVGQPQHF
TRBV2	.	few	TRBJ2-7	TGTGCCAGCAGTGAATGGGGGGGCACCTCCTACGAGCAGTACTTC	CASSEWGGTSYEQYF
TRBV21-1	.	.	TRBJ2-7	TGTGCCGGCAGCAAAGCGGGGGGCGCCTGGGTTATCAGTTACGAGCAGTACTTC	CAGSKAGGAWVISYEQYF
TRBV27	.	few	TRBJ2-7	TGTGCCAGCAGTTCCCCTACCTACGAGCAGTACTTC	CASSSPTYEQYF
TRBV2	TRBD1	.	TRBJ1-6	TGTGCCAGCAGTGGACAGGGGTCCTATAATTCACCCCTCCACTTT	CASSGQGSYNSPLHF
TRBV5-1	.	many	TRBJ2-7	TGCGCCAGCAGTCACGGGACAATTTACGAGCAGTACTTC	CASSHGTIYEQYF
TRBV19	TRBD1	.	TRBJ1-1	TGTGCCAGTACTCCCGGACAGGGAGGGACAGCTTTCTTT	CASTPGQGGTAFF
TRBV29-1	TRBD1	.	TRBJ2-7	TGCAGCGCTGCCGGGACAGGGGGCGCGGACGAGCAGTACTTC	CSAAGTGGADEQYF
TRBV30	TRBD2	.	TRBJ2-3	TGTGCCTGGAGTGTTGGCGGGGGGCGCACAGATACGCAGTATTTT	CAWSVGGGRTDTQYF
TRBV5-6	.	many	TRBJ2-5	TGTGCCAGCAGCTCAACTAGGGGGTACCAAGAGACCCAGTACTTC	CASSSTRGYQETQYF
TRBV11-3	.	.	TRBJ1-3	TGTGCCAGCAGCTTAGGGACGGCTGGAAACACCATATATTTT	CASSLGTAGNTIYF
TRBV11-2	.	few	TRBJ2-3	TGTGCCAGCAGCACCCACAGGGATACAGATACGCAGTATTTT	CASSTHRDTDTQYF
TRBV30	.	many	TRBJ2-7	TGTGCCTGGAGTAGCCCGGGCGAGCAGTACTTC	CAWSSPGEQYF
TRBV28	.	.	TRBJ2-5	TGTGCCAGCAGCCTGACCCACGCGGAGACCCAGTACTTC	CASSLTHAETQYF
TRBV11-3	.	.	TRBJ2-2	TGTGCCAGCAGCTCGAACCACAGGGCCGGGGCCGGGGAGCTGTTTTTT	CASSSNHRAGAGELFF
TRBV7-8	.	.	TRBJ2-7	TGTGCCAGCAAGGATTACAATTCATACGAGCAGTACTTC	CASKDYNSYEQYF
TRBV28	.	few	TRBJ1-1	TGTGCCAGCAGTTTTGGTTTCTTT	CASSFGFF
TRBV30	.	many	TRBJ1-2	TGTGCCTGGATGACGGAGCCCAGTAGCGACTATGGCTACACCTTC	CAWMTEPSSDYGYTF
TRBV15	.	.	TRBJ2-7	TGTGCCACCAGCAGAGACCAGCTCGAGCAGTACTTC	CATSRDQLEQYF
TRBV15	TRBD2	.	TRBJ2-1	TGTGCCACCAGCAGAGGACTAGCGGGAGGGATCGAGCAGTTCTTC	CATSRGLAGGIEQFF
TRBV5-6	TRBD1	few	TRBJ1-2	TGTGCCAGCAGCCCGAGGACAGGAACCTACACCTTC	CASSPRTGTYTF
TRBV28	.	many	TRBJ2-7	TGTGCCAGCAGTTTCTCCTACGAGCAGTACTTC	CASSFSYEQYF
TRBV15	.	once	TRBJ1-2	TGTGCCACCAGCAGAGTAAGCTATGGCTACACCTTC	CATSRVSYGYTF
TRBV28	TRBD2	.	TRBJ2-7	TGTGCCAGCAGGGATAGCGGGCCGACCTACGAGCAGTACTTC	CASRDSGPTYEQYF
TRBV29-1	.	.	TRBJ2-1	TGCAGCGTGGATGCTAGGGGGGGCGAGCAGTTCTTC	CSVDARGGEQFF
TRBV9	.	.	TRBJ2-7	TGTGCCAGCAGCGTAGCTCTGGGGCTCCCCTACGAGCAGTACTTC	CASSVALGLPYEQYF
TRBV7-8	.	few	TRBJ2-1	TGTGCCAGCAGCTTAACGGTGGACAATGAGCAGTTCTTC	CASSLTVDNEQFF
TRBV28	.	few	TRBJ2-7	TGTGCCAGCAGTTCCACAGGGCCCTACGAGCAGTACTTC	CASSSTGPYEQYF
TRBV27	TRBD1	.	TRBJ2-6	TGTGCCAGCAGTACTCAGACAGGGGACGACTTCTCTGGGGCCAACGTCCTGACTTTC	CASSTQTGDDFSGANVLTF
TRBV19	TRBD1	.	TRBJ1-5	TGTGCCAGTAGTACAGGACAGGGATACCAGCCCCAGCATTTT	CASSTGQGYQPQHF
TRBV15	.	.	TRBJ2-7	TGTGCCACCAGCCCAGTCGAGGGACGGCCAAGCTCCTACGAGCAGTACTTC	CATSPVEGRPSSYEQYF
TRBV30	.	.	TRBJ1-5	TGTGCCTGGGTCGCCTCAGGGGTTCATCAGCCCCGGCATTTT	CAWVASGVHQPRHF
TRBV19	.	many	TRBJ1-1	TGTGCCAGTAGTAGGGGGGCTGAAGCTTTCTTT	CASSRGAEAFF
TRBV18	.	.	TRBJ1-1	TGTGCCAGCTCGGCGGGGGAAGAAGCTTTCTTT	CASSAGEEAFF
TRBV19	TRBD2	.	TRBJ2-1	TGTGCCAGTAGTATAGGTTCGCTAGCGGGAAGGAATGAGCAGTTCTTC	CASSIGSLAGRNEQFF
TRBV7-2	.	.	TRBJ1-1	TGTGCCAGCAGCTTACGAATGAGCACTGAAGCTTTCTTT	CASSLRMSTEAFF
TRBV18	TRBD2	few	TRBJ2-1	TGTGCCAGCTCACTAGCGGGCAATGAGCAGTTCTTC	CASSLAGNEQFF
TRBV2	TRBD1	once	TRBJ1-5	TGTGCCAGCTCGGGACAGGGGGCCGGTCAGCCCCAGCATTTT	CASSGQGAGQPQHF
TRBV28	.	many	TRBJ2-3	TGTGCCACCAGACTAGTGGCAGATACGCAGTATTTT	CATRLVADTQYF
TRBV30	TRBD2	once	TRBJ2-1	TGTGCCTGGGGGCTAGCGGGGTTGGGGGATGAGCAGTTCTTC	CAWGLAGLGDEQFF
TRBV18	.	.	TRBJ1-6	TGTGTCAGCTCGGGGGGTTTGGATTCACCCCTCCACTTT	CVSSGGLDSPLHF
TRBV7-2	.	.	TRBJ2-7	TGTGCCAGCAGCCTCAGGGTTGGCTACGAGCAGTACTTC	CASSLRVGYEQYF
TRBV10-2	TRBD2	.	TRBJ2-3	TGCGCCAGCGCGATACTAGCGGGAAGGGCAGATACGCAGTATTTT	CASAILAGRADTQYF
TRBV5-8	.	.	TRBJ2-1	TGTGCCAGCAGCCGGGACTGGTACAATGAGCAGTTCTTC	CASSRDWYNEQFF
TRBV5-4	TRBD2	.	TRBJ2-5	TGTGCCAGCCAGAGCGGGAGTAGGAAGACCCAGTACTTC	CASQSGSRKTQYF
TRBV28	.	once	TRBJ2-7	TGTGCCAGCAGTTTAGCGGTTTCCGAGCAGTACTTC	CASSLAVSEQYF
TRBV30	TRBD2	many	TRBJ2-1	TGTGCCTGGAGTGTGGCTAGCGGCTCCTACAATGAGCAGTTCTTC	CAWSVASGSYNEQFF